One sample yielded the 20 T cell receptor beta chains listed below, sequenced in a study of radiotherapy plus CTLA-4 blockade in lung cancer. The assay was immunoSEQ multiplex PCR, and TCRdb's table has in-frame clones only and misses some. Of tens of thousands of clones in the sample, nearly 90% were seen once. Sequenced here: peripheral blood, sampled from a patient treated with radiotherapy plus ipilimumab. The receptors come from a human donor with non-small cell lung cancer whose response to radiotherapy plus ipilimumab could not be evaluated.

The chain joins TRBV30 to TRBJ2-1; 11 bases line up with TRBD2. Looked up from germline, CDR1 is GTSNPN and CDR2 is SVGIG (reference sequence). Trimming removed 2 bases from V and 4 bases from J; junction bases left unmatched: 4. CDR3 length: 15 residues. The CDR3 loop is CAWSLLAGGYNEQFF. The CDR3 nucleotides are TGTGCCTGGAGTCTTCTAGCGGGAGGATACAATGAGCAGTTCTTC.

This clone was detected a few times. The gene calls are TRBV6-5 and TRBJ1-2; 7 nucleotides align to TRBD1. The CDR3 contains 12 residues. Per the germline V gene, CDR1 is MNHEY and CDR2 is SVGAGI. The J segment lost 4 bases and the V segment lost 10 bases, leaving 6 bases of the junction unmatched. The CDR3 region is CATKDRFYGYTF. The CDR3 DNA is TGTGCCACCAAGGACAGGTTCTATGGCTACACCTTC.

The table lists this clone with a count of one. The rearrangement links TRBV7-9 to TRBJ2-7; TRBD1 agrees at 10 bases. This CDR3 contains 17 residues. The V segment lost 3 bases and the J segment 4 bases; nucleotides outside the gene matches: 12. Germline V gives CDR1 SEHNR, CDR2 FQNEAQ (reference sequence). The CDR3 protein is CASSFPEGGTGVYEQYF. In nucleotides, the CDR3 is TGTGCCAGCAGCTTTCCCGAGGGGGGGACAGGGGTGTACGAGCAGTACTTC.

The chain has TRBV5-8 and TRBJ2-6; 11 nucleotides agree with TRBD1. V was clipped by 4 bases and J by 4 bases; unmatched bases: 7. The germline V gene has CDR1 SGHTS and CDR2 YDEGEE. The CDR3 runs to 17 residues. Written as DNA, the CDR3 is TGTGCCAGCAGCCCGGGACAGGGGGTAGCAGGGGCCAACGTCCTGACTTTC. It encodes CASSPGQGVAGANVLTF.

The CDR3 sequence: CASSSVGGGIEKLFF. The CDR3 DNA reads TGTGCCAGCAGCTCGGTGGGAGGGGGGATTGAAAAACTGTTTTTT. The chain uses TRBV5-5 and TRBJ1-4; TRBD1 is a possible D gene (6 bases). V dropped 3 bases and J dropped 7 bases, with 16 bases sitting between them. This CDR3 has 15 amino acids. CDR1 SGHKS and CDR2 YYEKEE come from the germline V gene (reference sequence).

This chain joins TRBV5-4 and TRBJ2-2, with 9 bases identical to TRBD1. Germline CDR1 is SGHNT and CDR2 is YYREEE (reference sequence). The ends lost 5 bases at V and 0 bases at J; junction bases unmatched: 5. The CDR3 contains 16 residues. The DNA for the CDR3 is TGTGCCAGCAGTCCCGGACAGGGGTCGAACACCGGGGAGCTGTTTTTT. As protein: CASSPGQGSNTGELFF.

The gene calls are TRBV27 and TRBJ2-1; maybe TRBD1 (5 bases). Trimming stripped 6 bases from V and 7 bases from J, with 16 bases between. This CDR3 comprises 14 residues. From germline, CDR1 is MNHEY and CDR2 SMNVEV (reference sequence). CDR3: CASSAQGSLNEQFF. CDR3 bases: TGTGCCAGCAGCGCCCAGGGAAGCTTGAATGAGCAGTTCTTC.

This clone is medium-sized (0.01 to 0.1%) by share. CDR3 nucleotide sequence: TGTGCCAGCAGCCTCGGGACAGCGACCAAAGGCTACACCTTC. Translation gives CASSLGTATKGYTF. The rearrangement uses TRBV7-9 and TRBJ1-2; TRBD1 matches 7 bases. The CDR3 is made up of 14 amino acids. V trimming: 5 bases; J trimming: 8 bases; junction bases outside the gene matches: 11. Germline values: CDR1 SEHNR, CDR2 FQNEAQ (reference sequence).

V gene TRBV25-1 combines with J gene TRBJ2-7, with TRBD1 identical over 8 bases. CDR1 is MGHDK and CDR2 is SYGVNS in the germline V gene. The CDR3 loop spans 15 amino acids. The V gene end was trimmed by 4 bases and the J gene end by 2 bases; junction bases not matched to a gene: 7. The CDR3 sequence: CASSAAGTGAYEQYF. The CDR3 nucleotides read TGTGCCAGCAGTGCTGCCGGGACAGGCGCCTACGAGCAGTACTTC.

The chain employs TRBV11-3 and TRBJ2-7; 7 bases map to TRBD1. J was trimmed by 0 bases and V by 4 bases; bases with no gene match: 3. The CDR3 totals 14 residues. Per germline, CDR1 SGHNT and CDR2 YENEEA. The CDR3 reads CASSSTGASYEQYF. DNA for the CDR3: TGTGCCAGCAGCTCCACAGGGGCCTCCTACGAGCAGTACTTC. Complete variable domain (other parts from reference TRBV11-3 and TRBJ2-7): EAGVVQSPRYKIIEKKQPVAFWCNPISGHNTLYWYLQNLGQGPELLIRYENEEAVDDSQLPKDRFSAERLKGVDSTLKIQPAELGDSAVYLCASSSTGASYEQYFGPGTRLTVT.

The table lists this clone with a count of one. V is TRBV27 and J is TRBJ1-2; 7 bases are shared with TRBD1. This CDR3 has 17 amino acids. Germline CDR1 MNHEY, CDR2 SMNVEV (reference sequence). V shed 4 bases, J shed 3 bases, and the junction held 14 bases outside the gene matches. The CDR3 here is CASSSQTLYRGDYGYTF. Here the CDR3 DNA reads TGTGCCAGCAGTTCCCAAACCCTCTACAGGGGAGACTATGGCTACACCTTC.

V usage is TRBV28 and J usage is TRBJ2-1; 9 bases are a match to TRBD2. The CDR3 extends over 18 amino acids. In germline, CDR1 is MDHEN, CDR2 SYDVKM. V was pared by 8 bases and J by 7 bases, with 21 bases of the junction left unmatched. The CDR3 is CASGTGTSWERTLNEQFF. As DNA, the CDR3 is TGTGCCAGCGGGACCGGGACTAGCTGGGAGAGGACGTTGAATGAGCAGTTCTTC.

The chain links TRBV6-1 to TRBJ2-1; 9 bases are shared with TRBD2. Germline values: CDR1 MNHNS, CDR2 SASEGT. Trimming cost V 6 bases and J 4 bases; bases outside gene matches: 7. The CDR3 runs 15 residues. The CDR3 DNA reads as TGTGCCAGCAGGGCCCTCCTAGCGGGGTACAATGAGCAGTTCTTC. Residues: CASRALLAGYNEQFF.

The chain joins TRBV28 to TRBJ2-7; 9 positions match TRBD2. CDR1 is MDHEN and CDR2 is SYDVKM in the germline V gene. CDR3 length: 14 residues. V lost 2 bases to trimming and J lost 2 bases; unmatched junction nucleotides: 1. CDR3 sequence reads: CASSLQRGAYEQYF. The CDR3 nucleotides read TGTGCCAGCAGTTTACAGCGGGGGGCCTACGAGCAGTACTTC.

The rearrangement joins TRBV12-5 to TRBJ1-1; D is perhaps TRBD1 (6 bases). V lost 4 bases to trimming and J lost 5 bases, with 17 bases between them. The germline gives CDR1 LGHNT, CDR2 FRNRAP. The CDR3 has 15 amino acids. The CDR3 spells CASGSSGAGGTEAFF. Here the CDR3 DNA reads TGTGCTAGTGGTTCCTCGGGGGCGGGGGGGACTGAAGCTTTCTTT.

This sequence joins TRBV10-3 and TRBJ2-1; TRBD2 aligns across 9 bases. This CDR3 spans 13 amino acids. V dropped 7 bases and J dropped 6; count of bases not matched to a gene: 4. Germline V gives CDR1 ENHRY, CDR2 SYGVKD. Here the CDR3 DNA reads TGTGCCATCACTAGCGGGGAGATCAATGAGCAGTTCTTC. Protein product: CAITSGEINEQFF.

The chain joins TRBV5-1 to TRBJ2-6, with D possibly TRBD1 on 5 matching bases. Germline CDR1 is SGHRS and CDR2 is YFSETQ. V was shortened by 0 bases and J by 0 bases, with 16 bases between the two germline ends. The CDR3 has 19 residues. CDR3 loop: CASSLEGRVQYSGANVLTF. The CDR3 DNA follows: TGCGCCAGCAGCTTGGAGGGGCGCGTCCAGTACTCTGGGGCCAACGTCCTGACTTTC.

V is TRBV7-9 and J is TRBJ2-7; D remains ambiguous. The CDR3 extends over 12 amino acids. Between the trimmed V and J ends, which lost 3 bases and 2 bases, there was a span of 5 bases. The germline gives CDR1 SEHNR, CDR2 FQNEAQ (reference sequence). The CDR3 loop is CASSFSPYEQYF. Written as DNA, the CDR3 is TGTGCCAGCAGCTTCTCTCCCTACGAGCAGTACTTC.

The chain couples TRBV10-3 to TRBJ2-3; D may be TRBD1 (6 bases). CDR3 length equals 16 residues. Germline CDR1 ENHRY, CDR2 SYGVKD. V was clipped by 5 bases and J by 0 bases, with 15 bases between them. CDR3 DNA sequence: TGTGCCATCAGTCAGCTTGGGGGCGGGAGCACAGATACGCAGTATTTT. Residues: CAISQLGGGSTDTQYF.

The chain joins TRBV19 to TRBJ2-7; 9 bases are a match to TRBD1. The ends lost 9 bases at V and 3 bases at J; junction bases unmatched: 0. Germline lookup yields CDR1 LNHDA and CDR2 SQIVND (reference sequence). The length of the CDR3 is 11 residues. CDR3 nucleotide sequence: TGTGCCAGGACAGGGGGCTACGAGCAGTACTTC. It yields the protein CARTGGYEQYF.